Following are 8 T cell receptor beta chains from one sample sequenced in a study of shared clonotypes between healthy human individuals. Data came from immunoSEQ multiplex PCR; TCRdb stores just in-frame clones and leaves some out. This table has roughly 1.5 million clones, around 98% appearing once. The source material was naive CD4+ T cells sorted from blood. Noted subset: CD45RA+ positively selected. These receptors were collected from a man aged 25 to 40 in good health.

This chain links TRBV10-3 with TRBJ2-1, with unresolved D. The germline CDR1 and CDR2 sequences are ENHRY and SYGVKD. The V end lost 0 bases, the J end lost 7 bases, and 13 bases lay between the germline ends. The CDR3 has 15 residues. CDR3 sequence: CAISESALVENEQFF. Written as DNA, the CDR3 is TGTGCCATCAGTGAGTCGGCATTGGTAGAGAATGAGCAGTTCTTC.

This chain joins TRBV28 and TRBJ2-7; 7 bases line up with TRBD2. V shed 5 bases and J 0 bases; nucleotides not matched to a gene: 7. This CDR3 comprises 15 residues. Germline lookup yields CDR1 MDHEN and CDR2 SYDVKM. The CDR3 coding sequence is TGTGCCAGCAGTCCTCGGGGGGTGAGCTCCTACGAGCAGTACTTC. Translated: CASSPRGVSSYEQYF. Variable domain in full (rest from reference TRBV28 and TRBJ2-7): DVKVTQSSRYLVKRTGEKVFLECVQDMDHENMFWYRQDPGLGLRLIYFSYDVKMKEKGDIPEGYSVSREKKERFSLILESASTNQTSMYLCASSPRGVSSYEQYFGPGTRLTVT.

In DNA form, the CDR3 reads TGTGCCAGCAGTGAAATCGGCAGGAACACTGAAGCTTTCTTT. This translates into CASSEIGRNTEAFF. The rearrangement links TRBV6-1 to TRBJ1-1; no clear D gene. The germline V gene has CDR1 MNHNS and CDR2 SASEGT. The CDR3 covers 14 residues. Trimming took off 2 bases at V and 1 base at J, with 8 bases between the two ends.

This chain joins TRBV28 and TRBJ1-5, with TRBD1 matching 8 bases. This CDR3 is built from 14 residues. The trim removed 4 bases at V and 4 bases at J, leaving 3 bases unmatched. CDR1 is MDHEN, CDR2 SYDVKM, per germline. DNA for the CDR3: TGTGCCAGCAGTTCATACAGGGGGAATCAGCCCCAGCATTTT. Translating gives CASSSYRGNQPQHF.

The J gene is TRBJ2-7, the V gene TRBV7-6, with D tentatively TRBD2 (5 bases). Germline CDR1 and CDR2: SGHVS and FNYEAQ. The CDR3 runs to 14 residues. The V and J ends lost 5 bases and 7 bases respectively, with 18 bases between them. The CDR3 region has the DNA TGTGCCAGCAGCGCTCACTGGGAGCTGATTGAGCAGTACTTC. Amino acid sequence: CASSAHWELIEQYF.

The genes are TRBV28 and TRBJ2-3; 8 bases match TRBD1. In germline, CDR1 is MDHEN, CDR2 SYDVKM. The CDR3 is 15 residues long. V was clipped by 5 bases and J by 3 bases; unmatched bases: 7. Here the CDR3 DNA reads TGTGCCAGCAGTGCCGGGACAGGCTATACAGATACGCAGTATTTT. Its translation: CASSAGTGYTDTQYF.

The chain links TRBV10-3 to TRBJ2-7; 7 nucleotides match TRBD2. The CDR3 has 12 amino acids. Germline V gene data show CDR1 as ENHRY and CDR2 as SYGVKD. The CDR3 coding sequence is TGTGTGACGGGGCGGGAGTTAGGCGAGCAGTACTTC. It encodes CVTGRELGEQYF.

The chain uses TRBV27 and TRBJ2-5, with D unresolved. CDR1 and CDR2 from the germline V gene are MNHEY and SMNVEV (reference sequence). Trimming cost V 5 bases and J 2 bases, with 9 bases left between them. The CDR3 runs to 13 residues. The CDR3 DNA sequence: TGTGCCAGCAGTGATGTGTTACAAGAGACCCAGTACTTC. Translation gives CASSDVLQETQYF.